This entry lists 27 T cell receptor beta chains sequenced from one sample in a study of blood T cell repertoires in COVID-19. TCRdb keeps only in-frame clones here, not all; method: immunoSEQ multiplex PCR. This table has fewer than 650,000 clones, less than 90% appearing once. Sequencing was carried out using peripheral blood. Every receptor here comes from a woman aged 50 to 60 with COVID-19, enrolled during active disease.

The chain is built from TRBV28 and TRBJ2-6, with D perhaps TRBD1 (5 bases). V lost 5 bases and J lost 2, with 10 bases in between. CDR3 length: 15 amino acids. Germline V gene sequence: CDR1 MDHEN, CDR2 SYDVKM. The CDR3 DNA reads TGTGCCAGCAGTATCAGGGTTGCTGGGGCCAACGTCCTGACTTTC. As protein: CASSIRVAGANVLTF.

The chain carries TRBV19 and TRBJ1-6; 9 bases fit TRBD1. The CDR3 is 14 amino acids. Per germline, CDR1 LNHDA and CDR2 SQIVND (reference sequence). Trimming removed 10 bases from V and 4 bases from J; junction bases left unmatched: 5. This CDR3 is CATKQGAYNSPLHF. CDR3 bases: TGTGCCACCAAACAGGGGGCGTATAATTCACCCCTCCACTTT.

The chain is built from TRBV19 and TRBJ1-1; no reliable D call. CDR3 length: 14 residues. Trimming shortened V by 3 bases and J by 4 bases, and 12 bases separated the two germline ends. Per the germline V gene, CDR1 is LNHDA and CDR2 is SQIVND (reference sequence). Written as DNA, the CDR3 is TGTGCCAGTAGTATTTCAGGTGAGAGCACTGAAGCTTTCTTT. Its protein product is CASSISGESTEAFF.

With respect to this clone: Other DNA sequences in the sample encode the same CDR3. The V gene is TRBV10-2, the J gene TRBJ1-2, with 12 bases lining up with TRBD1. Germline assignment: CDR1 WSHSY and CDR2 SAAADI. The CDR3 consists of 15 residues. The ends lost 1 base at V and 5 bases at J; junction bases unmatched: 2. The CDR3, as DNA: TGCGCCAGCAGTGAGTGGGGACAGGGGGCGTATGGCTACACCTTC. Protein sequence: CASSEWGQGAYGYTF.

J is TRBJ1-4 and V is TRBV5-6; 7 bases are a match to TRBD1. The CDR3 is made up of 14 amino acids. CDR1 and CDR2 from the germline V gene are SGHDT and YYEEEE. Trimming removed 3 bases from V and 8 bases from J; junction bases left unmatched: 7. DNA of the CDR3: TGTGCCAGCAGCTCGGACAGGTTTTACGAAAAACTGTTTTTT. This encodes CASSSDRFYEKLFF.

V is TRBV19 and J is TRBJ1-1; perhaps TRBD1 as D (6 bases). The CDR3 is 13 residues long. The germline CDR1 and CDR2 sequences are LNHDA and SQIVND (reference sequence). V lost 5 bases, J lost 4 bases, and 11 bases lay in between. CDR3 sequence: CASSPQGGTEAFF. The DNA of the CDR3 is TGTGCCAGTAGTCCCCAAGGGGGCACTGAAGCTTTCTTT.

The rearrangement joins TRBV10-2 to TRBJ1-1, with D unresolved. Germline CDR1 reads WSHSY; CDR2 reads SAAADI. This CDR3 is 13 amino acids long. Trimming took 6 bases from V and 1 from J, leaving 9 bases between them. Here the CDR3 DNA reads TGCGCCAGCAGCGCAGTATGGAACACTGAAGCTTTCTTT. Residues: CASSAVWNTEAFF.

V is TRBV6-6 and J is TRBJ1-1, with D tentatively TRBD1 (6 bases). Germline V CDR1 and CDR2: MNHNY, SVGAGI (reference sequence). The CDR3 consists of 15 residues. V lost 4 bases, J lost 2 bases, and 14 bases lay in between. The CDR3 loop is CASSSSTGRNTEAFF. The CDR3 DNA follows: TGTGCCAGCAGTTCCTCAACAGGGCGAAACACTGAAGCTTTCTTT.

The rearrangement uses TRBV10-3 and TRBJ1-1, with D possibly being TRBD1 (5 bases). The CDR3 runs 11 residues. Germline CDR1 and CDR2: ENHRY and SYGVKD. V shed 10 bases and J shed 3 bases, with 9 bases lying between them. CDR3 nucleotides: TGTGCCACCCTACAGGACACTGAAGCTTTCTTT. This translates into CATLQDTEAFF.

The V call is TRBV3-1 (or the pseudogene TRBV3-2), the J call TRBJ2-3, with D maybe TRBD2 (7 bases). The germline CDR1 and CDR2 sequences are LGHDT and YNNKEL (reference sequence). Trimming stripped 1 base from V and 2 bases from J, with 10 bases between. The length of the CDR3 is 15 residues. The CDR3 nucleotides are TGTGCCAGCAGCCAAGGAGGGGGGGACACAGATACGCAGTATTTT. This encodes CASSQGGGDTDTQYF.

As regards this clone: Other DNA variants within this sample encode the same CDR3. The rearrangement uses TRBV4-1 and TRBJ1-5; a possible D gene is TRBD1 (5 bases). Trimming shortened V by 4 bases and J by 4 bases, and 8 bases separated the two germline ends. CDR1 and CDR2 (germline): MGHRA, YSYEKL. The CDR3 is 13 amino acids. CDR3 sequence reads: CASSPAGNQPQHF. The CDR3 DNA reads as TGCGCCAGCAGCCCTGCAGGGAATCAGCCCCAGCATTTT.

The rearrangement uses TRBV27 and TRBJ1-2; 8 positions match TRBD1. The J segment lost 7 bases and the V segment lost 0 bases, leaving 1 base of the junction unmatched. The CDR3 extends over 13 amino acids. Germline values: CDR1 MNHEY, CDR2 SMNVEV (reference sequence). The CDR3 is CASSLSDRGGYTF. CDR3 bases: TGTGCCAGCAGTTTATCCGACAGGGGTGGCTACACCTTC.

J is TRBJ2-7 and V is TRBV6-4; TRBD2 might be the D (6 bases). CDR3 size: 13 residues. The V and J ends lost 11 bases and 5 bases respectively, with 19 bases between them. The germline V gene has CDR1 MRHNA and CDR2 SNTAGT. The CDR3, as DNA: TGTGCCGGAAAAGGAGCCCCGGGGGACGAGCAGTACTTC. It encodes CAGKGAPGDEQYF.

V and J are TRBV30 and TRBJ1-1; the match to TRBD1 covers 10 bases. The CDR3 sequence is 13 residues long. V shed 0 bases, J shed 8 bases, and the junction held 3 bases outside the gene matches. CDR1 is GTSNPN and CDR2 is SVGIG in the germline V gene (reference sequence). In DNA form, the CDR3 reads TGTGCCTGGAGTGTGACAGGGGGCGCCGAAGCTTTCTTT. Its protein product is CAWSVTGGAEAFF.

The chain combines TRBV6-6 with TRBJ2-3, with TRBD2 identical over 8 bases. Germline assignment: CDR1 MNHNY and CDR2 SVGAGI (reference sequence). The CDR3 contains 13 residues. V shed 5 bases and J 4 bases; nucleotides not matched to a gene: 2. The CDR3 loop reads CASSPGGPDTQYF. In DNA form, the CDR3 reads TGTGCCAGCAGTCCGGGGGGGCCAGATACGCAGTATTTT.

The CDR3 sequence: CASSQGRTGRNTIYF. The CDR3, as DNA: TGTGCCAGCAGCCAAGGGCGGACAGGACGAAACACCATATATTTT. The gene calls are TRBV3-1 (or the pseudogene TRBV3-2) and TRBJ1-3, with 7 positions matching TRBD1. Germline assignment: CDR1 LGHDT and CDR2 YNNKEL (reference sequence). Germline trimming cut 1 base from V and 5 bases from J; bases unmatched to any gene: 5. The CDR3 is made up of 15 amino acids.

This clone was seen once. This sequence joins TRBV12-3 or TRBV12-4 and TRBJ2-7; tentatively, D is TRBD1 (6 bases). The CDR3 loop spans 12 amino acids. The V end was cut by 4 bases, the J end by 10 bases, with 14 bases between. The CDR3 nucleotides are TGTGCCAGCAGTTCCCCACAGGGTACCCAGTACTTC. It specifies CASSSPQGTQYF.

V usage is TRBV10-3 and J usage is TRBJ1-1; maybe TRBD1 (6 bases). There are 13 residues in the CDR3. Germline V lookup: CDR1 ENHRY, CDR2 SYGVKD. Trimming left V 6 bases short and J 4 bases short, with 12 bases between. The DNA for the CDR3 is TGTGCCATCAGCCGTACAGGGACCACTGAAGCTTTCTTT. Encoded protein: CAISRTGTTEAFF.

This clone was seen just once. The chain recombines TRBV7-3 with TRBJ1-2, with 7 bases aligning to TRBD1. The CDR3 totals 13 residues. The V gene's germline CDR1 is SGHTA and CDR2 FQGTGA. V shed 6 bases and J 6 bases; nucleotides not matched to a gene: 7. The CDR3 region has the DNA TGTGCCAGCAGTCTGAGACAGGGAAATGGCTACACCTTC. It specifies CASSLRQGNGYTF.

V is TRBV30 and J is TRBJ1-1, with 9 nucleotides matching TRBD1. The V segment lost 0 bases and the J segment 10 bases; nucleotides outside the gene matches: 6. The CDR3 contains 13 residues. Germline V gives CDR1 GTSNPN, CDR2 SVGIG (reference sequence). This CDR3 is CAWSVGTGRVAFF. The CDR3 DNA reads as TGTGCCTGGAGTGTAGGGACAGGGAGGGTAGCTTTCTTT.

This rearrangement joins TRBV24-1 to TRBJ1-6; D may be TRBD1 (6 bases). Trimming shortened V by 11 bases and J by 4 bases, and 17 bases separated the two germline ends. CDR1 and CDR2 from the germline V gene are KGHDR and SFDVKD. The CDR3 spans 15 residues. The CDR3, as DNA: TGTGCCAGCTTCACAGGGACCTTTTATAATTCACCCCTCCACTTT. Translated: CASFTGTFYNSPLHF.

J is TRBJ2-5 and V is TRBV6-4, with D perhaps TRBD1 (6 bases). V was shortened by 5 bases and J by 3 bases, with 10 bases between the two germline ends. This CDR3 has 13 amino acids. Germline-derived CDR1 and CDR2 are MRHNA and SNTAGT. The CDR3 bases are TGTGCCAGCAGTCTCACAGGGAAAGAGACCCAGTACTTC. Its translation is CASSLTGKETQYF.

J is TRBJ1-3 and V is TRBV2; D not certain. The CDR3 covers 15 residues. Germline V gene lookup returns CDR1 SNHLY and CDR2 FYNNEI. Trimming shortened V by 4 bases and J by 7 bases, and 17 bases separated the two germline ends. CDR3 bases: TGTGCCAGCAGTGTAAAATCGATACCACGGAACACCATATATTTT. This gives the protein CASSVKSIPRNTIYF.

The chain joins TRBV29-1 to TRBJ1-4; D is ambiguous. Trimming cost V 4 bases and J 8 bases, with 17 bases left between them. Germline loops: CDR1 SQVTM, CDR2 ANQGSEA. This CDR3 region has 14 residues. CDR3 sequence (DNA): TGCAGCGTTGGTGTCACGGGGTTGAGGGAAAAACTGTTTTTT. Translated: CSVGVTGLREKLFF.

The chain recombines TRBV29-1 with TRBJ2-5; 8 bases map to TRBD1. The CDR3 is made up of 12 amino acids. Per the germline V gene, CDR1 is SQVTM and CDR2 is ANQGSEA. V lost 7 bases to trimming and J lost 2 bases; unmatched junction nucleotides: 3. CDR3 DNA sequence: TGCAGCGGGGGACAGGTTCAAGAGACCCAGTACTTC. Its translation is CSGGQVQETQYF.

The chain couples TRBV4-1 to TRBJ2-1, with 10 bases aligning to TRBD2. Germline trimming cut 6 bases from V and 8 bases from J; bases unmatched to any gene: 7. This CDR3 spans 14 amino acids. Germline values: CDR1 MGHRA, CDR2 YSYEKL. The CDR3 DNA reads as TGCGCCAGCAGGCCCGGGACTAGCGCTGATGAGCAGTTCTTC. Translating gives CASRPGTSADEQFF.

As regards this clone: Other nucleotide sequences from this sample produce the same CDR3. This chain links TRBV13 with TRBJ2-2; maybe TRBD1 (5 bases). Germline V gene sequence: CDR1 PRHDT, CDR2 FYEKMQ (reference sequence). V lost 3 bases and J 5 bases, leaving 7 bases between the germline ends. This CDR3 has 13 amino acids. CDR3 nucleotide sequence: TGTGCCAGCAGCTTGGGGCGAACCGGGGAGCTGTTTTTT. Translation: CASSLGRTGELFF.